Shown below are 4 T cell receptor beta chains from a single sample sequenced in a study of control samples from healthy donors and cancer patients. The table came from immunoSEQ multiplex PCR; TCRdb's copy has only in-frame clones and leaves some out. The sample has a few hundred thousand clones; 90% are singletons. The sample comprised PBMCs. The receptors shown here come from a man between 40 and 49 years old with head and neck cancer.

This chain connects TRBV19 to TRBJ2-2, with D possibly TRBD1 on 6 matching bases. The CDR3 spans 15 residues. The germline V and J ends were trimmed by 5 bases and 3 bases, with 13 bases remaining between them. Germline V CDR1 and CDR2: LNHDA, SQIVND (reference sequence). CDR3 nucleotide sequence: TGTGCCAGTAGTTCAGGGGCATGGGACACCGGGGAGCTGTTTTTT. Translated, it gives CASSSGAWDTGELFF. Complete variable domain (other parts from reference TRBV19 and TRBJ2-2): DGGITQSPKYLFRKEGQNVTLSCEQNLNHDAMYWYRQDPGQGLRLIYYSQIVNDFQKGDIAEGYSVSREKKESFPLTVTSAQKNPTAFYLCASSSGAWDTGELFFGEGSRLTVL.

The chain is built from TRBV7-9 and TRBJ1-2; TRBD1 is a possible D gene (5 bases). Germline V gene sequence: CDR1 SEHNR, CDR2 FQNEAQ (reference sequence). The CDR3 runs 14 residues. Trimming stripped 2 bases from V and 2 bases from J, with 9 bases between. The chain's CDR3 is CASSLSGINYGYTF. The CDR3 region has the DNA TGTGCCAGCAGCTTATCAGGGATAAACTATGGCTACACCTTC.

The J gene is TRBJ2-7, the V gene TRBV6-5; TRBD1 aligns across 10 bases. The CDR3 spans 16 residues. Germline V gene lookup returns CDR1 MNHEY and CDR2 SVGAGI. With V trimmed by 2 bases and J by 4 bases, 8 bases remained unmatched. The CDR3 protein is CASSYPSTGGNYEQYF. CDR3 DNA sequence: TGTGCCAGCAGTTACCCATCGACAGGGGGCAATTACGAGCAGTACTTC.

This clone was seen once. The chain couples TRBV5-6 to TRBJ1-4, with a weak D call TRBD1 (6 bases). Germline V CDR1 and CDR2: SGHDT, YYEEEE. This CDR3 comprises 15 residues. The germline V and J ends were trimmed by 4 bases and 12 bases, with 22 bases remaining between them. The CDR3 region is CASSPGGGSPRELFF. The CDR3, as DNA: TGTGCCAGCAGCCCCGGAGGGGGGAGTCCGAGGGAACTGTTTTTT.